Presented here are 28 T cell receptor beta chains from one specimen sequenced in a study of T cell repertoires in cytomegalovirus infection (dated by TCRdb to the late 2010s). Instrument on record: Illumina HiSeq 1500. TCRdb reprocessed the public reads (quality trimming at Q25 with fastp, clone calling with MiXCR) and kept in-frame beta chains. Every entry covers one CDR3 protein and lists the most common genes and DNA from its rows. Across this sample there are about 360,000 distinct CDR3 sequences, with around 18% seen only once. The top ten clonotypes cover 8.5% to 10% of the sample. Input material: PBMCs. The receptors shown here come from a human donor in good health (CMV status not recorded). Some clones in this sample may be carry-over from other donors' samples.

J is TRBJ2-7 and V is TRBV12-3 or TRBV12-4; the D is unclear. V lost 6 bases, J lost 2 bases, and 14 bases lay in between. The CDR3 consists of 14 residues. The CDR3 here is CASRGGAGPYEQYF. CDR3 coding DNA: TGTGCCAGCAGGGGCGGAGCAGGTCCCTACGAGCAGTACTTC.

A few counts support this clonotype. The V and J genes are TRBV7-9 and TRBJ1-6; TRBD1 matches 7 bases. Unmatched junction bases numbered 10, after V lost 7 bases and J lost 7 bases. CDR1 and CDR2 (germline): SEHNR, FQNEAQ (reference sequence). The CDR3 runs 15 residues. CDR3 region: CASTGQGGRNSPLHF. Written as DNA, the CDR3 is TGTGCCAGCACGGGGCAGGGGGGCCGGAATTCACCCCTCCACTTT. Filled out from reference TRBV7-9 and TRBJ1-6, the complete variable domain reads DTGVSQNPRHKITKRGQNVTFRCDPISEHNRLYWYRQTLGQGPEFLTYFQNEAQLEKSRLLSDRFSAERPKGSFSTLEIQRTEQGDSAMYLCASTGQGGRNSPLHFGNGTRLTVT.

The chain employs TRBV27 and TRBJ1-2; 7 positions agree with TRBD1. Germline trimming cut 6 bases from V and 6 bases from J; bases unmatched to any gene: 7. CDR1 is MNHEY and CDR2 is SMNVEV in the germline V gene (reference sequence). The CDR3 extends over 13 amino acids. CDR3 residues: CASRSTGSDGYTF. CDR3 nucleotides: TGTGCCAGCAGATCGACAGGGAGTGATGGCTACACCTTC.

This clonotype was observed a handful of times. The chain joins TRBV14 to TRBJ2-3; TRBD1 matches 9 bases. The CDR3 consists of 16 residues. Looked up from germline, CDR1 is SGHDN and CDR2 is FVKESK. V shed 1 base and J 4 bases; nucleotides not matched to a gene: 6. The CDR3 here is CASSQVQQGASDTQYF. For the CDR3, the DNA is TGTGCCAGCAGCCAAGTGCAACAGGGGGCTTCAGATACGCAGTATTTT.

This clonotype was recorded at least ten times. This chain connects TRBV7-2 to TRBJ2-7, with 9 nucleotides matching TRBD2. The CDR3 has 19 amino acids. Germline V gives CDR1 SGHTA, CDR2 FQGNSA. The trim removed 2 bases at V and 7 bases at J, leaving 21 bases unmatched. The CDR3 is CASSLTGFAGGPSGREQYF. DNA of the CDR3: TGTGCCAGCAGCTTAACGGGGTTTGCGGGAGGGCCCTCAGGAAGGGAGCAGTACTTC.

This clonotype was recorded a few times. The chain couples TRBV10-3 to TRBJ2-7; D gene unclear. The CDR3 has 12 residues. The germline CDR1 and CDR2 sequences are ENHRY and SYGVKD. V was cut by 6 bases and J by 0 bases, with 6 bases left in between. CDR3 region: CAISGPSYEQYF. The CDR3 region has the DNA TGTGCCATCAGCGGACCCTCCTACGAGCAGTACTTC.

The chain combines TRBV6-5 with TRBJ2-3, with D tentatively TRBD1 or TRBD2 (5 bases each). The V and J ends lost 2 bases and 0 bases respectively, with 6 bases between them. CDR1 is MNHEY, CDR2 SVGAGI, per germline. This CDR3 spans 14 amino acids. CDR3 in DNA: TGTGCCAGCAGTTACGGGGACAGCACAGATACGCAGTATTTT. Protein: CASSYGDSTDTQYF.

The chain carries TRBV2 and TRBJ1-6; unclear D gene. V shed 7 bases and J shed 8 bases, with 12 bases lying between them. CDR3 size: 13 residues. Germline V gene data show CDR1 as SNHLY and CDR2 as FYNNEI. The CDR3 sequence: CASKPLADSPLHF. The DNA of the CDR3 is TGTGCCAGCAAACCCCTGGCGGATTCACCCCTCCACTTT.

The chain recombines TRBV28 with TRBJ1-4, with 12 positions matching TRBD1. Germline CDR1 and CDR2: MDHEN and SYDVKM. V shed 5 bases and J 7 bases; nucleotides not matched to a gene: 8. The length of the CDR3 is 16 residues. The DNA for the CDR3 is TGTGCCAGCAGTCCCACCGGGACAGGGGGCGGTGAAAAACTGTTTTTT. Translated, it gives CASSPTGTGGGEKLFF.

This clonotype was detected a few times. This sequence joins TRBV19 and TRBJ1-5, with D possibly being TRBD1 (6 bases). This CDR3 has 15 residues. Trimming shortened V by 5 bases and J by 2 bases, and 13 bases separated the two germline ends. The germline gives CDR1 LNHDA, CDR2 SQIVND (reference sequence). In nucleotides, the CDR3 is TGTGCCAGTAGTGAGGGGGGTCGGGGCAATCAGCCCCAGCATTTT. It yields the protein CASSEGGRGNQPQHF.

This clonotype showed up many times. DNA of the CDR3: TGTGCCAGCAGCTTAAGTCGCGAGGTAGCCGGTCACGGGGAGCTGTTTTTT. Translation: CASSLSREVAGHGELFF. This chain uses TRBV7-3 with TRBJ2-2, with D hard to call. V lost 1 base and J lost 7, with 19 bases in between. CDR1 SGHTA and CDR2 FQGTGA come from the germline V gene. This CDR3 contains 17 residues.

This clonotype occurred a few times. This chain joins TRBV6-1 and TRBJ1-5; no clear D. Trimming removed 1 base from V and 3 bases from J, with 7 bases in between. The CDR3 loop spans 14 amino acids. CDR1 is MNHNS, CDR2 SASEGT, per germline. This CDR3 reads CASSEGSFNQPQHF. For the CDR3, the DNA is TGTGCCAGCAGTGAAGGATCATTCAATCAGCCCCAGCATTTT.

This clonotype was picked up many times. The chain couples TRBV7-2 to TRBJ1-2; D is ambiguous. V was shortened by 5 bases and J by 7 bases, with 14 bases between the two germline ends. CDR3 size: 13 residues. Looked up from germline, CDR1 is SGHTA and CDR2 is FQGNSA. The chain's CDR3 is CASSPGGGIGYTF. In DNA, the CDR3 is TGTGCCAGCAGCCCCGGTGGAGGTATTGGCTACACCTTC.

The count of this clonotype is one. The gene calls are TRBV19 and TRBJ2-5, with 16 positions matching TRBD2. The V gene end was trimmed by 7 bases and the J gene end by 5 bases; junction bases not matched to a gene: 13. CDR1 and CDR2 (germline): LNHDA, SQIVND (reference sequence). The CDR3 sequence is 18 residues long. The CDR3 DNA reads TGTGCCAGTAAACGGGTCCCGGGACTAGCGGGGGGGCCCGAGACCCAGTACTTC. Translated: CASKRVPGLAGGPETQYF. The full variable domain, with the rest looked up from reference TRBV19 and TRBJ2-5, is DGGITQSPKYLFRKEGQNVTLSCEQNLNHDAMYWYRQDPGQGLRLIYYSQIVNDFQKGDIAEGYSVSREKKESFPLTVTSAQKNPTAFYLCASKRVPGLAGGPETQYFGPGTRLLVL.

In this sample, this clonotype turned up a few times. The chain combines TRBV11-2 with TRBJ2-3; D is possibly TRBD2 (6 bases). The CDR3 is 15 amino acids. Germline V CDR1 and CDR2: SGHAT, FQNNGV. Trimming shortened V by 2 bases and J by 1 base, and 10 bases separated the two germline ends. CDR3 loop: CASSLRLAGTDTQYF. The DNA of the CDR3 is TGTGCCAGCAGCTTACGCTTAGCGGGCACAGATACGCAGTATTTT.

The V and J genes are TRBV5-4 and TRBJ1-6; D uncertain. The germline V and J ends were trimmed by 4 bases and 7 bases, with 15 bases remaining between them. The CDR3 spans 15 residues. Germline lookup yields CDR1 SGHNT and CDR2 YYREEE (reference sequence). In DNA, the CDR3 is TGTGCCAGCAGCGTGTTGGGCATACGGAATTCACCCCTCCACTTT. Translation: CASSVLGIRNSPLHF.

V and J are TRBV14 and TRBJ1-4; maybe TRBD1 (6 bases). The CDR3 covers 12 residues. CDR1 and CDR2 from the germline V gene are SGHDN and FVKESK. The V gene lost 3 bases and the J gene lost 10 bases, with 9 bases spanning the gap. The CDR3 region is CASSQTGLKLFF. Here the CDR3 DNA reads TGTGCCAGCAGCCAGACAGGTTTAAAACTGTTTTTT.

J is TRBJ1-4 and V is TRBV4-1; D not certain. This CDR3 spans 11 amino acids. The V end lost 6 bases, the J end lost 7 bases, and 6 bases lay between the germline ends. The germline V gene has CDR1 MGHRA and CDR2 YSYEKL. The CDR3 here is CASRSGEKLFF. The CDR3 nucleotides read TGCGCCAGCAGGTCTGGTGAAAAACTGTTTTTT.

This clonotype was seen at least ten times. The gene calls are TRBV7-2 and TRBJ2-7; TRBD2 agrees at 8 bases. CDR1 is SGHTA, CDR2 FQGNSA, per germline. J was trimmed by 3 bases and V by 5 bases; bases with no gene match: 6. This CDR3 spans 14 amino acids. Here the CDR3 DNA reads TGTGCCAGCAGCCGTTTTGCGGGGGGCTACGAGCAGTACTTC. Translation gives CASSRFAGGYEQYF.

The gene calls are TRBV12-3 or TRBV12-4 and TRBJ1-5; the D gene is possibly TRBD1 (5 bases). The CDR3 is 12 residues long. Trimming pared 6 bases from V and 6 bases from J, leaving 9 bases between. In DNA, the CDR3 is TGTGCCAGCAGCCGGGGGGTTCAGCCCCAGCATTTT. This encodes CASSRGVQPQHF.

Regarding this clonotype: This may arise from a read error, as a much more abundant clone is one base away. CDR3 coding DNA: TGTGCCAGCAGCTTAGAGACCCACTACGGGCAGTACTTC. Its translation: CASSLETHYGQYF. This sequence joins TRBV7-6 and TRBJ2-7; D ambiguous. The V gene's germline CDR1 is SGHVS and CDR2 FNYEAQ. This CDR3 spans 13 amino acids.

The J gene is TRBJ2-6, the V gene TRBV7-2; 8 bases are shared with TRBD1. Germline trimming cut 5 bases from V and 1 base from J; bases unmatched to any gene: 7. Per the germline V gene, CDR1 is SGHTA and CDR2 is FQGNSA. The CDR3 extends over 17 amino acids. The CDR3 coding sequence is TGTGCCAGCAGCATTACCGGGACAGGTTCTGGGGCCAACGTCCTGACTTTC. Translated, it gives CASSITGTGSGANVLTF.

This chain connects TRBV2 to TRBJ1-5; D is undetermined. The CDR3 length is 13 residues. The germline V and J ends were trimmed by 7 bases and 1 base, with 8 bases remaining between them. Looked up from germline, CDR1 is SNHLY and CDR2 is FYNNEI. CDR3 nucleotide sequence: TGTGCCAGCACCGGGTTCAGCAATCAGCCCCAGCATTTT. Its protein is CASTGFSNQPQHF.

This clonotype was observed a few times. The chain uses TRBV10-3 and TRBJ2-7, with 7 bases that match TRBD1. Unmatched junction bases numbered 9, after V lost 3 bases and J lost 7 bases. CDR3 size: 14 residues. CDR1 ENHRY and CDR2 SYGVKD come from the germline V gene. DNA for the CDR3: TGTGCCATCAGTGAAAGACAGGGCCCGGCGGAGCAGTACTTC. Translating gives CAISERQGPAEQYF.

The sample holds one count of this clonotype. The chain recombines TRBV6-1 with TRBJ2-7; the D gene is possibly TRBD1 (5 bases). Trimming pared 3 bases from V and 4 bases from J, leaving 16 bases between. CDR1 MNHNS and CDR2 SASEGT come from the germline V gene. This CDR3 region has 15 residues. The CDR3 loop reads CASSEAARVRYEQYF. DNA for the CDR3: TGTGCCAGCAGTGAGGCGGCCAGGGTAAGGTACGAGCAGTACTTC.

The chain is built from TRBV9 and TRBJ2-7; D gene ambiguous. Trimming shortened V by 4 bases and J by 6 bases, and 14 bases separated the two germline ends. This CDR3 comprises 13 residues. Germline values: CDR1 SGDLS, CDR2 YYNGEE. The CDR3, as DNA: TGTGCCAGCAGCCCCTCTCCTATGTCCGAGCAGTACTTC. Residues: CASSPSPMSEQYF.

In this sample, this clonotype turned up a few times. The gene calls are TRBV19 and TRBJ2-1; D is possibly TRBD2 (6 bases). Germline assignment: CDR1 LNHDA and CDR2 SQIVND (reference sequence). V was shortened by 0 bases and J by 5 bases, with 8 bases between the two germline ends. CDR3 length: 14 residues. The CDR3 sequence is CASSIDGGNNEQFF. The CDR3 nucleotides read TGTGCCAGTAGTATAGACGGGGGAAACAATGAGCAGTTCTTC.

This clonotype was picked up many times. This rearrangement joins TRBV5-4 to TRBJ2-1, with 11 bases identical to TRBD2. After removal of 0 bases from V and 10 bases from J, the junction contained 6 bases not matched to a gene. The CDR3 covers 15 residues. Germline V CDR1 and CDR2: SGHNT, YYREEE (reference sequence). In DNA, the CDR3 is TGTGCCAGCAGCTTGGCGATACTAGCGGGAGACGAGCAGTTCTTC. This codes for CASSLAILAGDEQFF.